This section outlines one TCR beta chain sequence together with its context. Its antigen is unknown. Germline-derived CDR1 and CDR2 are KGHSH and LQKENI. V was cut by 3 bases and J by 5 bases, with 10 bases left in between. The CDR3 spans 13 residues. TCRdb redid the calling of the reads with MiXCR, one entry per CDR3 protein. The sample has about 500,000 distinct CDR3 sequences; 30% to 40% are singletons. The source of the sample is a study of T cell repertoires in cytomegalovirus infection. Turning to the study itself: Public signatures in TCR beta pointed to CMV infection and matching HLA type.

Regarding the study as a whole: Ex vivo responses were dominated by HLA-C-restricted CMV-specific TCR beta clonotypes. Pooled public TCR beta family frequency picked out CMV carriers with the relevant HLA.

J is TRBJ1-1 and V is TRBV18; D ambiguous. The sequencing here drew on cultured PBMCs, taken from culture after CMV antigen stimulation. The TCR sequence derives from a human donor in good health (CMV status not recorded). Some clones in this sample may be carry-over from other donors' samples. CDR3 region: CASSPPDITEAFF. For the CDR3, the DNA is TGTGCCAGCTCACCGCCCGACATAACTGAAGCTTTCTTT.